This T cell receptor (beta chain) came from a study of CD8 T cells in Susac syndrome. The authors carried out high-throughput sequencing of TCR beta. They applied it to CD8+ and CD4+ T cells obtained from blood. Both CD4+ and CD8+ T cells were negatively isolated, and TEMRA cells underwent FACS enrichment. Looked up from germline, CDR1 is LNHDA and CDR2 is SQIVND (reference sequence). The CDR3 consists of 15 residues. The junction had 8 bases not matched to a gene; V was cut back by 4 bases and J by 4 bases. It was with random hexamers that 0.5 to 1 ug RNA was reverse transcribed. The CDR3 of TCR beta was amplified by immunoSEQ multiplex PCR across 54 Vbeta and 13 Jbeta. TCRdb passed the immunoSEQ multiplex PCR reads through MiXCR, listing each CDR3 protein once. Of 150,000 to 200,000 distinct CDR3 sequences listed, under 95% were seen once; the top ten hold 0.1%.

The sample taken for sequencing was CD4+ T cells from PBMCs. The gene calls are TRBV19 and TRBJ2-3; TRBD2 aligns across 7 bases. This clonotype originated in a human donor in good health. The CDR3 coding sequence is TGTGCCAGTAGTACCCAGGGAGGGCAGGCAGATACGCAGTATTTT. Protein: CASSTQGGQADTQYF.